This TCR beta chain was sequenced in a study of shared clonotypes between healthy human individuals. Remarks on this clone: Antigen: not known.

Study-wide points: Rarefaction analysis demonstrated incomplete sorted-subset sequencing notwithstanding large depth. Of the naive CD4 clonotypes, about 5.4% were shared across a few donors.

This CDR3 region has 12 residues. V was clipped by 6 bases and J by 2 bases, with 7 bases between them. Germline lookup yields CDR1 MGHDK and CDR2 SYGVNS. Clones were read by immunoSEQ multiplex PCR, and TCRdb kept only the in-frame ones, dropping some. The sample has 2 million to 2.5 million clones, under 95% seen once. The sequencing input was naive CD4+ T cells from PBMCs. Subset reported: CD45RA+ positively selected. The J gene is TRBJ1-2, the V gene TRBV25-1; D not certain. The origin of this receptor is a man aged 18 to 29 in good health. Some clones in this sample may be carry-over from other donors' samples. The CDR3 DNA reads as TGTGCCAGCAGCCTTGCGAACTATGGCTACACCTTC. It encodes CASSLANYGYTF.